Listed below are T cell receptor beta chains from one sample, sequenced in a study of shared clonotypes between healthy human individuals. The method was immunoSEQ multiplex PCR; TCRdb's version includes in-frame clones alone and lacks a portion of them. The sample has 450,000 to 500,000 clones, 70% to 80% seen once. Input material: PBMCs. These receptors came from a woman aged 35 to 49 in good health. Some clones in this sample may be carry-over from other donors' samples. CDR3s include the opening cysteine and the closing phenylalanine or tryptophan. The D gene is left open where the match is weak. Clone sizes are given selectively: once, few, many, or a class where the clone is expanded.

d_gene	j_gene	abundance	v_gene	CDR3nt	CDR3aa
-	TRBJ2-5	-	TRBV9	TGTGCCAGCAGCGCCCTGGGGGGTCTAGCGCAAGAGACCCAGTACTTC	CASSALGGLAQETQYF
-	TRBJ1-5	-	TRBV6-5	TGTGCCAGCAGTAGCGGGCCTCATCAGCCCCAGCATTTT	CASSSGPHQPQHF
-	TRBJ1-1	few	TRBV19	TGTGCCAGTAACCTGAATGGGGGGACTGAAGCTTTCTTT	CASNLNGGTEAFF
-	TRBJ1-5	-	TRBV11-2	TGTGCCAGCAGCTTTAATGGGGGCGCCGATCAGCCCCAGCATTTT	CASSFNGGADQPQHF
TRBD1	TRBJ2-5	-	TRBV5-6	TGTGCCAGCAGCTGGGGGACAGCCCAAGAGACCCAGTACTTC	CASSWGTAQETQYF
TRBD1	TRBJ1-1	-	TRBV6-1	TGTGCCAGCAGTGACGGGGGGACAGGGAGGGATGAAGCTTTCTTT	CASSDGGTGRDEAFF
-	TRBJ1-6	many	TRBV6-1	TGTGCCAGCAGTGAAGTCAGCATTAATTCACCCCTCCACTTT	CASSEVSINSPLHF
TRBD2	TRBJ2-3	-	TRBV18	TGTGCCAGCTCACCACCGTCTGGGGGGGGAGATACGCAGTATTTT	CASSPPSGGGDTQYF
-	TRBJ2-7	-	TRBV7-2	TGTGCCAGCAGAGCTGGGGATCCCTACGAGCAGTACTTC	CASRAGDPYEQYF
TRBD2	TRBJ2-2	-	TRBV30	TGTGCCTGGAGCCACGGGGGGGAGGACACCGGGGAGCTGTTTTTT	CAWSHGGEDTGELFF
-	TRBJ2-7	-	TRBV20-1	TGCAGTGCTAGGTTGGTCTACGAGCAGTACTTC	CSARLVYEQYF
-	TRBJ2-1	-	TRBV7-3	TGTGCCAGCAGCTTAATATTGGCGGCTAGTGAGCAGTTCTTC	CASSLILAASEQFF
TRBD1	TRBJ2-2	-	TRBV5-1	TGCGCCAGCAGCTCTACAGGGGGCGCGACCGGGGAGCTGTTTTTT	CASSSTGGATGELFF
-	TRBJ2-7	few	TRBV9	TGTGCCAGCAGCGTAGGAGTAGCGGAGTGGTACGAGCAGTACTTC	CASSVGVAEWYEQYF
-	TRBJ2-3	-	TRBV27	TGTGCCAGCAGCCCCCGGGACGGAGGCACAGATACGCAGTATTTT	CASSPRDGGTDTQYF
-	TRBJ2-7	-	TRBV18	TGTGCCAGCTCACCAAAGGGGCGCAGGGTGGGGTACGAGCAGTACTTC	CASSPKGRRVGYEQYF
-	TRBJ2-5	-	TRBV28	TGTGCCAGCAGTGACAGCCAAGAGACCCAGTACTTC	CASSDSQETQYF
-	TRBJ2-1	-	TRBV19	TGTGCCTCCGGGACCAAGCAGTTCTTC	CASGTKQFF
TRBD1	TRBJ2-7	-	TRBV5-4	TGTGCCAGCACCCAACTGACAGGGGCGGGCCCCTACGAGCAGTACTTC	CASTQLTGAGPYEQYF
-	TRBJ1-4	-	TRBV5-1	TGCGCCAGCAGCTTGGTGGGCTACAGGGATCGGGATGAAAAACTGTTTTTT	CASSLVGYRDRDEKLFF
TRBD2	TRBJ2-1	-	TRBV10-2	TGCGCCAGCAGTGAGTGGCTAGCGGGCGACAATGAGCAGTTCTTC	CASSEWLAGDNEQFF
TRBD1	TRBJ1-2	-	TRBV5-1	TGCGCCAGCAGCCGGGACAGTACTTCTGGCTACACCTTC	CASSRDSTSGYTF
-	TRBJ2-7	-	TRBV11-1	TGTGCCAGCAGCTTCAGCGGGCCGTTAATAGGGGAGCAGTACTTC	CASSFSGPLIGEQYF
TRBD1	TRBJ2-2	few	TRBV19	TGTGCCAGTAGGCCAGGGACAGGGGTTTTGGCCGGGGAGCTGTTTTTT	CASRPGTGVLAGELFF
TRBD2	TRBJ2-2	-	TRBV28	TGTGCCAGCATGGCGGGAGCGACCGGGGAGCTGTTTTTT	CASMAGATGELFF
-	TRBJ2-7	-	TRBV6-1	TGTGCCAGCAGTGAATCGGCGGAGGGCCCCGGGCAGTACTTC	CASSESAEGPGQYF
-	TRBJ2-3	-	TRBV27	TGTGCCACCACCAAGGAAGGGACTACAGATACGCAGTATTTT	CATTKEGTTDTQYF
-	TRBJ1-1	-	TRBV12-5	TGTGCTAGTGGTTTGGGGGGGGCTGAAGCTTTCTTT	CASGLGGAEAFF
-	TRBJ2-3	-	TRBV15	TGTGCCACCAGCTTACGGACAGCCTCGGATACGCAGTATTTT	CATSLRTASDTQYF
TRBD1	TRBJ2-5	-	TRBV11-3	TGTGCCAGCAGCCTGGGGACAGGGGACCAAGAGACCCAGTACTTC	CASSLGTGDQETQYF
-	TRBJ1-2	-	TRBV7-9	TGTGCCAGCAGCCCCGGATTATCGGGGTATGCCTATGGCTACACCTTC	CASSPGLSGYAYGYTF
-	TRBJ2-2	-	TRBV7-9	TGTGCCAGCAGCGGGCCCCTAAGATCAAACACCGGGGAGCTGTTTTTT	CASSGPLRSNTGELFF
-	TRBJ2-5	-	TRBV2	TGTGCCTCCGGTATCGAGACCCAGTACTTC	CASGIETQYF
TRBD1	TRBJ2-1	-	TRBV4-1	TGCGCCAGCAGCCTCGGACAGGGGGAATCCTACAATGAGCAGTTCTTC	CASSLGQGESYNEQFF
-	TRBJ1-5	-	TRBV19	TGTGCCAGTAGTGGGCCAGCCCAGGGACAGCCCCAGCATTTT	CASSGPAQGQPQHF
-	TRBJ1-3	-	TRBV6-5	TGTGCCAGCAGTTACCCCGTTGCCTCTGGAAACACCATATATTTT	CASSYPVASGNTIYF
TRBD1	TRBJ1-1	-	TRBV19	TGTGCCAGTAGTATGTTGACAGGGTTGGACACTGAAGCTTTCTTT	CASSMLTGLDTEAFF
TRBD1	TRBJ1-2	-	TRBV19	TGTGCCAGTAGTGAAACAGGGGCGCCCTACTATGGCTACACCTTC	CASSETGAPYYGYTF
TRBD1	TRBJ2-7	-	TRBV10-3	TGTGCCAGTCACCTGACAGGGGGCCTTGGTGTGCAGTACTTC	CASHLTGGLGVQYF
-	TRBJ2-5	once	TRBV5-1	TGCGCCAGCAGCTTGTCTCCGGTACAAGAGACCCAGTACTTC	CASSLSPVQETQYF
-	TRBJ2-6	-	TRBV28	TGTGCCAGCAGCCCCCCGGGGGCCAACGTCCTGACTTTC	CASSPPGANVLTF
-	TRBJ2-1	-	TRBV5-6	TGTGCCAGCAGCCCCGGACTACCCCACAATGAGCAGTTCTTC	CASSPGLPHNEQFF
-	TRBJ1-1	-	TRBV28	TGTGCCAGCAGTAGTCCCATGAACACTGAAGCTTTCTTT	CASSSPMNTEAFF
-	TRBJ1-3	-	TRBV29-1	TGCAGCGTTGTCGGGACGCCTGGAAACACCATATATTTT	CSVVGTPGNTIYF